The clone carrying this TCR beta chain was observed once. What it binds is not known. These data are taken from a study of shared clonotypes between healthy human individuals. TCRdb keeps only in-frame clones here, not all; method: immunoSEQ multiplex PCR. The table includes 750,000 to 1,000,000 clones, 80% to 95% detected once. The germline V gene has CDR1 SNHLY and CDR2 FYNNEI. CDR3 length: 13 residues. Trimming cost V 8 bases and J 5 bases, with 12 bases left between them. CD45RO-negative, CCR7-positively selected cells formed the naive CD8 fraction, excluding terminally differentiated effector memory CD45RA+ cells. Findings and limits, study-wide: Incompleteness in sorted-subset sequencing, despite large depth, was shown by rarefaction.

The receptor's source is a man younger than 40 in good health. The chain joins TRBV2 to TRBJ2-2; D not resolved. The sample consisted of naive CD8+ T cells sorted from blood. CDR3 sequence (DNA): TGTGCCAGCCTCAAGCCACGGACCGGGGAGCTGTTTTTT. This encodes CASLKPRTGELFF.